The 27 T cell receptor beta chains below all came from one sample that was sequenced in a study of cytomegalovirus exposure and HLA in healthy donors (dated by TCRdb to 2017 to 2019). Libraries were built with the immunoSEQ multiplex PCR assay. A mixture of 60 forward primers for TCR Vbeta segments and 13 reverse primers for TCR Jbeta segments was used in the multiplex PCR. Imported from immuneACCESS, the table was reduced by TCRdb to in-frame sequences with V and J called. These copies leave out some clones; in studies compared against another copy, an unresolved V gene accounts for under half, and the cause of the remainder is not known. Present in this sample are about 110,000 clones, roughly four fifths of which were seen just once. The ten top clones hold more than 1.5% of the sample. Sequenced: PBMCs. These receptors all stem from a man between 45 and 60 years old in good health and CMV-seronegative.

The rearrangement joins TRBV5-4 to TRBJ1-1, with TRBD1 identical over 8 bases. Germline loops: CDR1 SGHNT, CDR2 YYREEE (reference sequence). The CDR3 extends over 14 amino acids. Trimming took 6 bases from V and 4 from J; bases not matched to a gene: 8. The chain's CDR3 is CASTARQGTTEAFF. DNA for the CDR3: TGTGCCAGCACCGCTCGACAGGGGACCACTGAAGCTTTCTTT.

This chain links TRBV5-1 with TRBJ1-1; maybe TRBD1 (6 bases). The CDR3 consists of 16 residues. Trimming left V 1 base short and J 0 bases short, with 13 bases between. Looked up from germline, CDR1 is SGHRS and CDR2 is YFSETQ. As DNA, the CDR3 is TGCGCCAGCAGCTTGCGCCCGGACAGCATGAACACTGAAGCTTTCTTT. It yields the protein CASSLRPDSMNTEAFF.

V usage is TRBV10-2 and J usage is TRBJ1-1; D unclear. The V gene lost 4 bases and the J gene lost 6 bases, with 12 bases spanning the gap. The CDR3 sequence is 13 residues long. Germline V gene data show CDR1 as WSHSY and CDR2 as SAAADI. The CDR3 here is CASSGRSIAEAFF. The CDR3 bases are TGCGCCAGCAGTGGCCGATCTATCGCTGAAGCTTTCTTT.

V is TRBV11-2 and J is TRBJ2-7; possibly TRBD1 for D (5 bases). The CDR3 is made up of 12 amino acids. Germline values: CDR1 SGHAT, CDR2 FQNNGV. With 5 bases removed from V and 3 bases from J, the gap between germline ends came to 8 bases. This CDR3 reads CASSPDSYEQYV. For the CDR3, the DNA is TGTGCCAGCAGCCCTGACAGCTACGAGCAGTACGTC.

Many counts were recorded for this clone. J is TRBJ1-5 and V is TRBV4-1; no definite D call. The CDR3 is 17 amino acids. V was trimmed by 1 base and J by 4 bases, leaving 17 bases between them. Germline V gene sequence: CDR1 MGHRA, CDR2 YSYEKL. The CDR3 here is CASSQGPSGRVNQPQHF. CDR3 bases: TGCGCCAGCAGCCAAGGCCCCTCCGGGCGGGTAAATCAGCCCCAGCATTTT.

Comment on this clone: The same CDR3 can be traced to other DNA sequences in this sample. The chain has TRBV4-1 and TRBJ1-5; D is undetermined. The CDR3 extends over 15 amino acids. Trimming stripped 0 bases from V and 6 bases from J, with 12 bases between. Germline V lookup: CDR1 MGHRA, CDR2 YSYEKL. CDR3 nucleotide sequence: TGCGCCAGCAGCCAAGATTGGGCGGGCCGTCAGCCCCAGCATTTT. This encodes CASSQDWAGRQPQHF.

This clone has a single count. This chain links TRBV18 with TRBJ1-1; the match to TRBD1 covers 7 bases. The V and J ends lost 1 base and 4 bases, in that order; junction bases with no gene match: 9. The CDR3 extends over 16 amino acids. Germline V gives CDR1 KGHSH, CDR2 LQKENI. The CDR3 spells CASSPLQETGTTEAFF. The CDR3, as DNA: TGTGCCAGCTCACCACTTCAGGAGACAGGGACCACTGAAGCTTTCTTT.

V gene TRBV7-2 combines with J gene TRBJ2-5; 7 positions match TRBD2. The CDR3 has 14 amino acids. Germline V gives CDR1 SGHTA, CDR2 FQGNSA. V trimming: 3 bases; J trimming: 2 bases; junction bases outside the gene matches: 3. The CDR3 protein is CASSFAGVQETQYF. The CDR3 nucleotides are TGTGCCAGCAGCTTTGCGGGGGTACAAGAGACCCAGTACTTC.

This clone was seen a handful of times. V and J are TRBV6-1 and TRBJ1-4, with D maybe TRBD1 (5 bases). The CDR3 covers 14 residues. Germline V lookup: CDR1 MNHNS, CDR2 SASEGT. Here the CDR3 reads CVTIYGGTNEKLFF. CDR3 nucleotides: TGTGTCACAATCTACGGGGGGACTAATGAAAAACTGTTTTTT.

The chain uses TRBV30 and TRBJ1-4; D is unresolved. The CDR3 spans 13 residues. The germline V gene has CDR1 GTSNPN and CDR2 SVGIG (reference sequence). Trimming cost V 8 bases and J 8 bases, with 18 bases left between them. CDR3 in amino acids: CAGSDLGGEKLFF. In DNA form, the CDR3 reads TGTGCCGGCTCTGACTTGGGAGGAGAAAAACTGTTTTTT.

The chain recombines TRBV28 with TRBJ1-5, with no clear D. The V gene lost 4 bases and the J gene lost 7 bases, with 23 bases spanning the gap. CDR3 length: 17 amino acids. CDR1 is MDHEN, CDR2 SYDVKM, per germline. The CDR3 sequence is CASSSRIGLGDKQPQHF. DNA of the CDR3: TGTGCCAGCAGTTCCCGGATCGGATTAGGTGACAAGCAGCCCCAGCATTTT.

V and J are TRBV19 and TRBJ1-3; 7 nucleotides line up with TRBD1. The CDR3 has 15 amino acids. The ends lost 3 bases at V and 3 bases at J; junction bases unmatched: 5. Germline V gives CDR1 LNHDA, CDR2 SQIVND (reference sequence). The CDR3 loop reads CASSMLDRDGNTIYF. The CDR3 DNA is TGTGCCAGTAGTATGCTCGACAGGGATGGAAACACCATATATTTT.

This clone has only one observation. Sequence at one end of the junction differs from germline and may be a read error. The chain recombines TRBV5-1 with TRBJ2-7; D may be TRBD1 (6 bases). CDR3 length equals 12 residues. The germline gives CDR1 SGHRS, CDR2 YFSETQ. In DNA, the CDR3 is TGCCCCAGCCCGTGGGGGCAATCGAACCCGTACTTC. Protein sequence: CPSPWGQSNPYF.

This chain links TRBV6-5 with TRBJ2-7, with a possible D match to TRBD1 (6 bases). The CDR3 is 14 residues long. From germline, CDR1 is MNHEY and CDR2 SVGAGI. The V end was cut by 4 bases, the J end by 3 bases, with 13 bases between. The CDR3 reads CASSFTDSRYEQYF. The CDR3, as DNA: TGTGCCAGCAGTTTCACGGACAGCCGCTACGAGCAGTACTTC.

This chain uses TRBV7-2 with TRBJ1-5, with a tentative D call TRBD1 (6 bases). Germline-derived CDR1 and CDR2 are SGHTA and FQGNSA. V was trimmed by 5 bases and J by 0 bases, leaving 11 bases between them. The length of the CDR3 is 15 residues. DNA of the CDR3: TGTGCCAGCAGCCCACAGGGATATAGCAATCAGCCCCAGCATTTT. Translated, it gives CASSPQGYSNQPQHF.

The gene calls are TRBV7-9 and TRBJ1-1, with D maybe TRBD1 (5 bases). The V end was cut by 7 bases, the J end by 6 bases, with 18 bases between. Germline lookup yields CDR1 SEHNR and CDR2 FQNEAQ (reference sequence). The CDR3 is made up of 14 amino acids. This CDR3 is CASIIHGGNSEAFF. In DNA form, the CDR3 reads TGTGCCAGCATCATTCACGGGGGGAATTCTGAAGCTTTCTTT.

The V call is TRBV9, the J call TRBJ1-6, with 8 bases identical to TRBD1. Germline CDR1 is SGDLS and CDR2 is YYNGEE. Trimming took 3 bases from V and 7 from J; bases not matched to a gene: 6. The CDR3 is made up of 15 amino acids. As DNA, the CDR3 is TGTGCCAGCAGCGCCTCCGGGACAGGAAATTCACCCCTCCACTTT. The encoded protein is CASSASGTGNSPLHF.

The CDR3 sequence is CASSIDPRGGSQETQYF. The CDR3 nucleotides are TGTGCCAGTAGTATAGATCCTCGGGGGGGAAGCCAAGAGACCCAGTACTTC. V and J are TRBV19 and TRBJ2-5; TRBD2 matches 8 bases. The germline V gene has CDR1 LNHDA and CDR2 SQIVND (reference sequence). V shed 0 bases, J shed 1 base, and the junction held 7 bases outside the gene matches. The CDR3 contains 17 residues. Together with reference TRBV19 and TRBJ2-5, the CDR3 gives the full variable domain: DGGITQSPKYLFRKEGQNVTLSCEQNLNHDAMYWYRQDPGQGLRLIYYSQIVNDFQKGDIAEGYSVSREKKESFPLTVTSAQKNPTAFYLCASSIDPRGGSQETQYFGPGTRLLVL.

This sequence joins TRBV7-8 and TRBJ1-3, with unresolved D. The CDR3 loop spans 19 amino acids. The germline V gene encodes CDR1 SGHVS and CDR2 FQNEAQ. Between the trimmed V and J ends, which lost 1 base and 0 bases, there was a span of 19 bases. DNA of the CDR3: TGTGCCAGCAGCTTAGGGAGAATGACCCGGGGTTCCTCTGGAAACACCATATATTTT. Amino acid sequence: CASSLGRMTRGSSGNTIYF.

This chain connects TRBV5-1 to TRBJ1-5; D possibly corresponds to TRBD1 (6 bases). Per germline, CDR1 SGHRS and CDR2 YFSETQ. The CDR3 covers 15 residues. The V and J ends lost 1 base and 7 bases respectively, with 15 bases between them. This CDR3 reads CASSLRGGAGQPQHF. Written as DNA, the CDR3 is TGCGCCAGCAGCTTGCGGGGGGGCGCGGGGCAGCCCCAGCATTTT.

The J gene is TRBJ2-2, the V gene TRBV14, with D possibly TRBD2 on 6 matching bases. The CDR3 loop spans 14 amino acids. V lost 4 bases and J lost 3, with 9 bases in between. The germline V gene has CDR1 SGHDN and CDR2 FVKESK. The CDR3 nucleotides read TGTGCCAGCAGCCCGAGACTAGACACCGGGGAGCTGTTTTTT. Amino acids: CASSPRLDTGELFF.

The V and J genes are TRBV7-8 and TRBJ1-2, with unresolved D. The V end lost 0 bases, the J end lost 5 bases, and 16 bases lay between the germline ends. Germline CDR1 reads SGHVS; CDR2 reads FQNEAQ. The CDR3 runs 16 residues. CDR3 region: CASSLAQLERRYGYTF. The CDR3 DNA reads TGTGCCAGCAGCTTAGCGCAGCTAGAAAGACGGTATGGCTACACCTTC.

The chain couples TRBV28 to TRBJ2-5; D unresolved. The end of the DNA fits TRBJ2-7 better, so the J call may be wrong. Germline CDR1 MDHEN, CDR2 SYDVKM. The CDR3 has 11 amino acids. The CDR3 region is CASSIVHEQYF. DNA of the CDR3: TGTGCCAGCAGTATAGTCCACGAGCAGTACTTC.

This rearrangement joins TRBV2 to TRBJ2-5, with 10 bases aligning to TRBD2. The CDR3 length is 14 residues. J gave up 4 bases and V 6 bases, and 5 bases lay outside the gene matches. From germline, CDR1 is SNHLY and CDR2 FYNNEI. CDR3: CASSQAGGIETQYF. DNA of the CDR3: TGTGCCAGCAGCCAAGCGGGGGGGATAGAGACCCAGTACTTC. The full variable domain, with the rest looked up from reference TRBV2 and TRBJ2-5, is EPEVTQTPSHQVTQMGQEVILRCVPISNHLYFYWYRQILGQKVEFLVSFYNNEISEKSEIFDDQFSVERPDGSNFTLKIRSTKLEDSAMYFCASSQAGGIETQYFGPGTRLLVL.

This rearrangement joins TRBV11-2 to TRBJ2-2; TRBD2 agrees at 7 bases. CDR1 SGHAT and CDR2 FQNNGV come from the germline V gene. This CDR3 is 13 amino acids long. V lost 3 bases, J lost 6 bases, and 1 base stayed unmatched. The CDR3 protein is CASSLGGAGELFF. CDR3 sequence (DNA): TGTGCCAGCAGCTTGGGAGGGGCCGGGGAGCTGTTTTTT.

This clone was found a few times. The chain has TRBV30 and TRBJ1-2; 10 bases are shared with TRBD1. The CDR3 is 13 residues long. The germline CDR1 and CDR2 sequences are GTSNPN and SVGIG (reference sequence). V was clipped by 5 bases and J by 2 bases; unmatched bases: 2. The DNA of the CDR3 is TGTGCCTGGGGGGGACAGGGGAACTATGGCTACACCTTC. Translation gives CAWGGQGNYGYTF. Filled out from reference TRBV30 and TRBJ1-2, the complete variable domain reads SQTIHQWPATLVQPVGSPLSLECTVEGTSNPNLYWYRQAAGRGLQLLFYSVGIGQISSEVPQNLSASRPQDRQFILSSKKLLLSDSGFYLCAWGGQGNYGYTFGSGTRLTVV.

The chain couples TRBV7-2 to TRBJ1-1; D unresolved. CDR1 SGHTA and CDR2 FQGNSA come from the germline V gene. The length of the CDR3 is 12 residues. Deletions cut 6 bases from V and 8 bases from J, with 13 bases between. The CDR3 DNA sequence: TGTGCCAGCAGTAGTGACCCCAGGGAAGCTTTCTTT. This encodes CASSSDPREAFF.